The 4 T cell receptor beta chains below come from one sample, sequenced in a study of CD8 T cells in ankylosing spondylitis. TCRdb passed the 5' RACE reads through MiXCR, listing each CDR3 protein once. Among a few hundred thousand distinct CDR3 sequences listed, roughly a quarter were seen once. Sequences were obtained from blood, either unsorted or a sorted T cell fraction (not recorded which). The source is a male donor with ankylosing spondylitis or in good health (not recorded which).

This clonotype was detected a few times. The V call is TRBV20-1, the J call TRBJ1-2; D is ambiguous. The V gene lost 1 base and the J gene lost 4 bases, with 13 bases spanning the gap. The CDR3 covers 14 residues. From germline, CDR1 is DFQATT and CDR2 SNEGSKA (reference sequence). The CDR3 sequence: CSARVTPPGYGYTF. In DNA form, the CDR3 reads TGCAGTGCTAGAGTAACACCACCGGGCTATGGCTACACCTTC.

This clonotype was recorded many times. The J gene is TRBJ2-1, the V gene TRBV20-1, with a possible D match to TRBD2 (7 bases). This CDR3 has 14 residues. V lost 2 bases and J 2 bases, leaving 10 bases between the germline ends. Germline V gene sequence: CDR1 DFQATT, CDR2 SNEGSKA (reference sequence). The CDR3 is CSARLGGPYNEQFF. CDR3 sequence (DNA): TGCAGTGCTAGACTGGGGGGGCCCTACAATGAGCAGTTCTTC.

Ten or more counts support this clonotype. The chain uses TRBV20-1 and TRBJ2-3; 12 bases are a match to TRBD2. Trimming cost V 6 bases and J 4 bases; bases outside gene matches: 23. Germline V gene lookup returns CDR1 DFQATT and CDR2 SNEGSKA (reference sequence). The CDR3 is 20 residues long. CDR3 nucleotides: TGCAGTGCGAGCCCCATCGAATCTAGCGGGGGGGCTGCCGGAGCAGATACGCAGTATTTT. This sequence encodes CSASPIESSGGAAGADTQYF.

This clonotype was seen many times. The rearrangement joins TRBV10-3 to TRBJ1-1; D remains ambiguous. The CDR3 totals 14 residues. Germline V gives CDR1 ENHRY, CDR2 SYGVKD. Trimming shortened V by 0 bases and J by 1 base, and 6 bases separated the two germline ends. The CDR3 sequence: CAISESAANTEAFF. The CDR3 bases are TGTGCCATCAGTGAGTCGGCAGCGAACACTGAAGCTTTCTTT.